One sample yielded the 5 T cell receptor beta chains listed below, sequenced in a study of early T cells in non-severe SARS-CoV-2 infection. One entry per CDR3 protein, called by TCRdb with MiXCR from the 5' RACE reads. The sample contains fewer than 65,000 distinct CDR3 sequences, about a tenth of which appear only once. Sequenced material: whole blood. Every receptor here comes from an adult who was a healthcare worker with PCR-confirmed SARS-CoV-2 infection or an uninfected control (not recorded which).

The chain has TRBV9 and TRBJ2-1; 8 positions agree with TRBD1. J was trimmed by 10 bases and V by 2 bases; bases with no gene match: 5. The germline V gene has CDR1 SGDLS and CDR2 YYNGEE. There are 13 residues in the CDR3. The CDR3 loop is CASSVATGEEQFF. CDR3 in DNA: TGTGCCAGCAGCGTGGCGACAGGGGAGGAGCAGTTCTTC.

This clonotype was recorded at least ten times. V is TRBV12-3 or TRBV12-4 and J is TRBJ2-7, with D uncertain. The CDR3 contains 11 residues. The V end was cut by 5 bases, the J end by 3 bases, with 5 bases between. This CDR3 reads CASSPYYEQYF. The CDR3 nucleotides are TGTGCCAGCAGTCCCTACTACGAGCAGTACTTC.

This clonotype has ten or more counts. This chain joins TRBV7-2 and TRBJ1-4; D is undetermined. The V end lost 5 bases, the J end lost 4 bases, and 14 bases lay between the germline ends. CDR1 is SGHTA, CDR2 FQGNSA, per germline. The length of the CDR3 is 15 residues. CDR3 amino acids: CASSRAGSLNEKLFF. Here the CDR3 DNA reads TGTGCCAGCAGCCGCGCGGGCAGCCTTAATGAAAAACTGTTTTTT.

The chain joins TRBV12-3 or TRBV12-4 to TRBJ1-2; 7 bases line up with TRBD1. J was trimmed by 5 bases and V by 7 bases; bases with no gene match: 7. CDR3 length equals 13 residues. The CDR3 DNA is TGTGCCAGCACCTTTGACAGGGATTATGGCTACACCTTC. It encodes CASTFDRDYGYTF.

This clonotype was found many times. The chain uses TRBV3-1 and TRBJ2-7; TRBD2 aligns across 9 bases. Trimming removed 0 bases from V and 2 bases from J; junction bases left unmatched: 8. This CDR3 is 17 amino acids long. The germline gives CDR1 LGHDT, CDR2 YNNKEL (reference sequence). The CDR3 loop is CASSQDLSSGTTYEQYF. DNA for the CDR3: TGTGCCAGCAGCCAAGATCTGTCTAGCGGGACCACCTACGAGCAGTACTTC.